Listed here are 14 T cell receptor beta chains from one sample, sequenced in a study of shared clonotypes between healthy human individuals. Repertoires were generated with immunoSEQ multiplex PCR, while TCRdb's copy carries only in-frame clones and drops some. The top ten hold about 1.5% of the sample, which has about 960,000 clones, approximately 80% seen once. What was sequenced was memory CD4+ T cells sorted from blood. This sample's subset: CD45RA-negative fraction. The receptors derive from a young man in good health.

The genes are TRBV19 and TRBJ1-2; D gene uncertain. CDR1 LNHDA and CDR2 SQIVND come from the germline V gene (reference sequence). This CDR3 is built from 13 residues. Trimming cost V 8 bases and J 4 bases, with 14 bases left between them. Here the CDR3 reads CASYDGRIYGYTF. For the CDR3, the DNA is TGTGCCAGTTATGATGGCAGGATCTATGGCTACACCTTC.

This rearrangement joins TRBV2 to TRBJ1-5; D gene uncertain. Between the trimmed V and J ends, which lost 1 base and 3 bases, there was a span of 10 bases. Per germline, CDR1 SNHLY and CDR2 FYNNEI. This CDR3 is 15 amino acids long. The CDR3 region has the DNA TGTGCCAGCAGTGAAGACGCGCGAACCAATCAGCCCCAGCATTTT. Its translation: CASSEDARTNQPQHF.

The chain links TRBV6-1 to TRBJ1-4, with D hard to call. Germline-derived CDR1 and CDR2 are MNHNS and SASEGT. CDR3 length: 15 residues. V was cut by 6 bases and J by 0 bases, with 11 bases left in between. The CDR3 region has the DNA TGTGCCAGCAGGCGCCTGCCGACAACTAATGAAAAACTGTTTTTT. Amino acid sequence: CASRRLPTTNEKLFF.

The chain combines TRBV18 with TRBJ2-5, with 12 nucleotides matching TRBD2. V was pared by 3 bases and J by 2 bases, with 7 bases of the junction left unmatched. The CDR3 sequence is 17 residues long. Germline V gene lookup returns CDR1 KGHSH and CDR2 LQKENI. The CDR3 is CASSPLRTSGTQETQYF. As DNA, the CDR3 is TGTGCCAGCTCACCCCTCAGGACTAGCGGGACGCAAGAGACCCAGTACTTC.

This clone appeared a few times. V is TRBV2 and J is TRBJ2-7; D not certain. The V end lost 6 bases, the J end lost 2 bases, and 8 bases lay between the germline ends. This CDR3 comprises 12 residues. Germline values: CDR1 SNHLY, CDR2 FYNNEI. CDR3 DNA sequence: TGTGCCAGCAGGGGCGATGCCTACGAGCAGTACTTC. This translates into CASRGDAYEQYF.

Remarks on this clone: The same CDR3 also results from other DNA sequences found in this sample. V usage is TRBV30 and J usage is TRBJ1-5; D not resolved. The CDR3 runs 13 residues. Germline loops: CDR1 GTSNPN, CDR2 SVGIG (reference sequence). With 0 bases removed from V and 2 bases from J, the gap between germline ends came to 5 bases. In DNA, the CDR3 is TGTGCCTGGAGTGTAGACGGCAATCAGCCCCAGCATTTT. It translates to CAWSVDGNQPQHF.

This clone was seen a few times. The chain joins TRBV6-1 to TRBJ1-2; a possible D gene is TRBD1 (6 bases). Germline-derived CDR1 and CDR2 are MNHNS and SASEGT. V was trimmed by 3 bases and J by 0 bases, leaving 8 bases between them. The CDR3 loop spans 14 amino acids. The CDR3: CASSEPGANYGYTF. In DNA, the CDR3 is TGTGCCAGCAGTGAGCCAGGGGCTAACTATGGCTACACCTTC.

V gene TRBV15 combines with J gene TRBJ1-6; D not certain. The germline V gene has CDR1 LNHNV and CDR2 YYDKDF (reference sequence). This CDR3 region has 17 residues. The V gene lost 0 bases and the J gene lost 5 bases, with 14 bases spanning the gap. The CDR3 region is CATSRDLGSVDNSPLHF. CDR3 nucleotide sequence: TGTGCCACCAGCAGAGATCTGGGCAGCGTAGATAATTCACCCCTCCACTTT.

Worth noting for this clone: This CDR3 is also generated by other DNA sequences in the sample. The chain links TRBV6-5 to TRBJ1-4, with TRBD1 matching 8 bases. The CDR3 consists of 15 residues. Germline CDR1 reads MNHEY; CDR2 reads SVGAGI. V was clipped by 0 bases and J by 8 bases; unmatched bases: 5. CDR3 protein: CASSYSAGGGEKLFF. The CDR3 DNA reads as TGTGCCAGCAGTTACTCGGCAGGGGGCGGGGAAAAACTGTTTTTT.

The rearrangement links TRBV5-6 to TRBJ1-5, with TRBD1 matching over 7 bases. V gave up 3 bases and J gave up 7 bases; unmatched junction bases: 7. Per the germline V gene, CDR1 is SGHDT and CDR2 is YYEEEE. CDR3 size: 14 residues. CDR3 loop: CASSSNRGYQPQHF. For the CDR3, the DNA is TGTGCCAGCAGCTCGAACAGGGGATACCAGCCCCAGCATTTT.

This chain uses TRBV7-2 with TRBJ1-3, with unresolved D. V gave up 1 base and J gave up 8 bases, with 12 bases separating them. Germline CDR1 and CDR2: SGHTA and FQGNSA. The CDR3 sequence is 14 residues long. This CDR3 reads CASSLVGHPDTIYF. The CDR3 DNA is TGTGCCAGCAGCTTAGTTGGTCACCCGGACACCATATATTTT.

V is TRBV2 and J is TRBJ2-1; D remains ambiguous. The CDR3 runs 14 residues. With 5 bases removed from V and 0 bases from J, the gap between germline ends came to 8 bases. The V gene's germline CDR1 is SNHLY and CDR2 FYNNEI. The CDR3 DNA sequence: TGTGCCAGCAGTCCCGCGAGCTCCTACAATGAGCAGTTCTTC. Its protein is CASSPASSYNEQFF.

CDR3 loop: CASSTVQSNQPQHF. The CDR3 DNA reads TGTGCCAGCAGCACGGTTCAGAGCAATCAGCCCCAGCATTTT. J is TRBJ1-5 and V is TRBV7-2; D is unresolved. This CDR3 is 14 amino acids long. From germline, CDR1 is SGHTA and CDR2 FQGNSA. V was cut by 5 bases and J by 1 base, with 9 bases left in between.

The DNA for the CDR3 is TGTGCCAGCGGGGATAGCGTCACCTGCTCCTACAATGAGCAGTTCTTC. This codes for CASGDSVTCSYNEQFF. The chain joins TRBV21-1 to TRBJ2-1; the table's D gene call, TRBD2, was not cross checked with the DNA. TRBV21-1 is assigned pseudogene status. The CDR3 contains 16 residues.